These T cell receptor beta chains were read from a single sample in a study of blood T cell repertoires in COVID-19. Libraries were prepared by immunoSEQ multiplex PCR; TCRdb keeps only in-frame clonotypes and omits some of them. The repertoire holds 180,000 or so clones, 84% seen once, with 6% to 9% in the top ten. Specimen: peripheral blood. These TCRs come from a man between 40 and 49 years old who had recovered from COVID-19. Both conserved end residues are part of each CDR3. The D gene is left open where the match is weak. The listing skips clone size in some rows; elsewhere it reads once, few, many or a size class.

TRBV5-4	NA	TRBJ1-6	TRBD1	CASSRDRAYNSPLHF	TGTGCCAGCAGCCGCGACAGGGCCTATAATTCACCCCTCCACTTT
TRBV27	NA	TRBJ2-1	NA	CASSFGGGASYNEQFF	TGTGCCAGCAGTTTCGGAGGGGGCGCATCCTACAATGAGCAGTTCTTC
TRBV24-1	NA	TRBJ2-1	NA	CATSDYHGAQQFF	TGTGCCACCAGTGATTACCACGGTGCCCAGCAGTTCTTC
TRBV6-5	NA	TRBJ1-6	TRBD1	CASSSTTGGSYSPLHF	TGTGCCAGCAGTTCCACGACAGGGGGTAGCTATTCACCCCTCCACTTT
TRBV5-5	NA	TRBJ1-6	NA	CASSLSPLRGNSPLHF	TGTGCCAGCAGCTTGTCCCCACTCCGCGGAAATTCACCCCTCCACTTT
TRBV7-2	NA	TRBJ1-5	NA	CASSLAGANQPQHF	TGTGCCAGCAGCTTAGCGGGCGCCAATCAGCCCCAGCATTTT
TRBV19	NA	TRBJ2-7	NA	CASSIAGDYEQYF	TGTGCCAGTAGTATAGCAGGGGACTACGAGCAGTACTTC
TRBV29-1	NA	TRBJ2-1	NA	CSVRDGGDYNEQFF	TGCAGCGTTCGCGACGGGGGAGACTACAATGAGCAGTTCTTC
TRBV5-1	NA	TRBJ1-1	NA	CASSTSGVWNTEAFF	TGCGCCAGCAGCACCTCCGGGGTATGGAACACTGAAGCTTTCTTT
TRBV5-4	NA	TRBJ2-7	TRBD1	CASSQPGQVAQYF	TGTGCCAGCAGTCAACCGGGACAGGTCGCGCAGTACTTC
TRBV7-9	NA	TRBJ1-2	NA	CASSLAAGEGGYTF	TGTGCCAGCAGCTTAGCCGCAGGTGAGGGTGGCTACACCTTC
TRBV12-5	NA	TRBJ1-3	NA	CASADSPLTIYF	TGTGCTAGTGCCGACTCCCCCCTAACCATATATTTT
TRBV6-6	NA	TRBJ1-1	NA	CASSRGGRGKNTEAFF	TGTGCCAGCAGTCGGGGTGGGAGGGGGAAAAACACTGAAGCTTTCTTT
TRBV18	once	TRBJ1-2	NA	CASSPNARDGYTF	TGTGCCAGCTCACCCAATGCGAGGGATGGCTACACCTTC
TRBV11-2	NA	TRBJ2-1	TRBD2	CASSLGLAGGVNEQFF	TGTGCCAGCAGCTTGGGACTAGCGGGGGGGGTAAATGAGCAGTTCTTC
TRBV23-1	NA	TRBJ2-7	TRBD1	CASSQKIHRGPYEQYF	TGCGCCAGCAGTCAAAAGATCCACAGGGGGCCCTACGAGCAGTACTTC
TRBV29-1	NA	TRBJ1-2	NA	CSVVDRHYGYTF	TGCAGCGTCGTAGACAGACACTATGGCTACACCTTC
TRBV27	NA	TRBJ1-5	TRBD1	CASSPGTGGLRNQPQHF	TGTGCCAGCAGTCCGGGGACAGGGGGCTTGAGGAATCAGCCCCAGCATTTT
TRBV28	NA	TRBJ2-5	TRBD2	CASSSEAGGPETQYF	TGTGCCAGCAGTTCCGAAGCGGGGGGCCCAGAGACCCAGTACTTC
TRBV19	NA	TRBJ2-3	TRBD2	CASKATSLGPTDTQYF	TGTGCCAGTAAGGCGACTAGCCTGGGCCCCACAGATACGCAGTATTTT
TRBV9	NA	TRBJ2-7	NA	CASSGSGGADEQYF	TGTGCCAGCAGCGGGAGTGGGGGGGCGGACGAGCAGTACTTC
TRBV4-3	NA	TRBJ2-7	TRBD2	CASSQESTSGAYEQYF	TGCGCCAGCAGCCAAGAATCTACTAGCGGGGCTTACGAGCAGTACTTC
TRBV27	NA	TRBJ2-7	NA	CASSVQGGAYEQYF	TGTGCCAGCAGTGTACAGGGGGGGGCCTACGAGCAGTACTTC
TRBV4-2	NA	TRBJ2-7	TRBD2	CASSQEGTSGYEQYF	TGTGCCAGCAGCCAAGAGGGGACTAGCGGATACGAGCAGTACTTC
TRBV7-2	NA	TRBJ2-7	TRBD1	CASSRRQGYEQYF	TGTGCCAGCAGCCGACGACAGGGCTACGAGCAGTACTTC
TRBV6-4	NA	TRBJ2-3	TRBD2	CASSDEAGGTDTQYF	TGTGCCAGCAGTGACGAAGCGGGGGGCACAGATACGCAGTATTTT
TRBV28	NA	TRBJ1-5	NA	CASRSQGSGNQPQHF	TGTGCCAGCAGGAGCCAGGGATCGGGCAATCAGCCCCAGCATTTT
TRBV7-9	NA	TRBJ2-1	TRBD1	CASIGQGVNEQFF	TGTGCCAGCATCGGACAGGGGGTGAATGAGCAGTTCTTC
TRBV7-2	NA	TRBJ2-3	NA	CASSFIASTDTQYF	TGTGCCAGCAGCTTTATAGCTTCCACAGATACGCAGTATTTT
TRBV6-1	NA	TRBJ2-5	NA	CASSETEGWVQETQYF	TGTGCCAGCAGTGAAACGGAGGGGTGGGTCCAAGAGACCCAGTACTTC
TRBV20-1	NA	TRBJ1-2	TRBD1	CSASWTGRANYGYTF	TGCAGTGCTAGTTGGACAGGGAGAGCTAACTATGGCTACACCTTC
TRBV19	NA	TRBJ2-5	NA	CASSKGGGGSSDQETQYF	TGTGCCAGTAGTAAAGGTGGGGGCGGGTCCTCCGATCAAGAGACCCAGTACTTC
TRBV27	NA	TRBJ2-7	TRBD2	CASSLSARGGILAGQRTYEQYF	TGTGCCAGCAGTTTATCCGCCCGGGGGGGGATACTAGCGGGACAGCGGACCTACGAGCAGTACTTC
TRBV11-2	NA	TRBJ2-5	TRBD2	CASSATASGGQETQYF	TGTGCCAGCAGCGCGACTGCCAGCGGGGGCCAAGAGACCCAGTACTTC
TRBV27	NA	TRBJ2-5	TRBD2	CASSLRGLAGGPFRETQYF	TGTGCCAGCAGTTTGCGTGGACTAGCGGGGGGGCCCTTCAGAGAGACCCAGTACTTC
TRBV5-6	NA	TRBJ1-4	TRBD1	CASNSLDRGTNEKLFF	TGTGCCAGTAACTCCCTGGACAGGGGAACTAATGAAAAACTGTTTTTT
TRBV11-2	NA	TRBJ2-4	TRBD1	CASSLAGTAFSNIQYF	TGTGCCAGCAGCTTAGCCGGGACAGCCTTTTCAAACATTCAGTACTTC
TRBV29-1	few	TRBJ1-1	TRBD1	CSVETGATFF	TGCAGCGTTGAAACAGGGGCAACTTTCTTT
TRBV4-3	many	TRBJ1-5	NA	CASSQDSRPGEPQHF	TGCGCCAGCAGCCAAGATTCGCGACCCGGGGAGCCCCAGCATTTT
TRBV4-2	NA	TRBJ1-5	NA	CASSQGQNSNQPQHF	TGTGCCAGCAGCCAAGGACAGAATAGCAATCAGCCCCAGCATTTT
TRBV20-1	NA	TRBJ1-2	TRBD1	CRTGVGTF	TGCAGAACAGGGGTTGGCACCTTC
TRBV7-2	NA	TRBJ2-3	NA	CASSSTNKGGGMNTQYF	TGTGCCAGCAGCTCAACGAATAAAGGGGGGGGCATGAATACGCAGTATTTT
TRBV30	NA	TRBJ2-5	NA	CAWSDGRGQETQYF	TGTGCCTGGAGTGATGGACGGGGACAAGAGACCCAGTACTTC
TRBV10-3	many	TRBJ1-3	TRBD1	CAIRVNRDRVGNTIYF	TGTGCCATCCGAGTAAACCGGGACAGGGTCGGAAACACCATATATTTT
TRBV3-1/TRBV3-2	few	TRBJ2-1	TRBD2	CASSPVLAGGNDEQFF	TGTGCCAGCAGCCCGGTTTTAGCGGGGGGGAATGATGAGCAGTTCTTC
TRBV6-5	NA	TRBJ1-1	TRBD1	CASRSEQGRTTEAFF	TGTGCCAGCAGATCTGAACAGGGGAGGACCACTGAAGCTTTCTTT
TRBV10-3	NA	TRBJ2-7	NA	CAVGQSHEQYF	TGTGCCGTAGGACAGTCTCACGAGCAGTACTTC
TRBV3-1/TRBV3-2	NA	TRBJ2-3	TRBD2	CASSRNSGTRGTDTQYF	TGTGCCAGCAGCCGGAACTCCGGGACTAGGGGCACAGATACGCAGTATTTT
TRBV5-8	NA	TRBJ2-3	TRBD2	CASSLTSGRAYTQYF	TGTGCCAGCAGCTTAACTAGCGGGAGAGCATATACGCAGTATTTT
TRBV6-5	NA	TRBJ1-1	TRBD1	CASNTHTGGATEAFF	TGTGCCAGCAACACGCATACAGGGGGGGCCACTGAAGCTTTCTTT
TRBV4-3	NA	TRBJ2-3	TRBD1	CASSQERQGPDTQYF	TGCGCCAGCAGCCAAGAGAGACAGGGGCCAGATACGCAGTATTTT
TRBV6-5	NA	TRBJ2-5	NA	CASKRVDQETQYF	TGTGCCAGCAAACGGGTCGATCAAGAGACCCAGTACTTC
TRBV2	once	TRBJ1-4	TRBD1	CASSEWDRGEKLFF	TGTGCCAGCAGTGAGTGGGACAGGGGTGAAAAACTGTTTTTT
TRBV7-2	NA	TRBJ1-3	NA	CASSSTGTGPGNTIYF	TGTGCCAGCAGCTCTACAGGGACGGGTCCTGGAAACACCATATATTTT
TRBV5-1	NA	TRBJ2-4	NA	CASRDLSVAKNIQYF	TGCGCCAGCAGGGACTTGAGTGTAGCCAAAAACATTCAGTACTTC